The rows below give T cell receptor beta chains drawn from one sample of a study of blood T cell repertoires in COVID-19. Sequenced by immunoSEQ multiplex PCR; TCRdb stores in-frame clones only, minus some. The repertoire holds tens of thousands of clones, with around 81% as singletons. What was sequenced was peripheral blood. The receptors originated from a human donor in a cohort sampled during active COVID-19. The CDR3 runs from the conserved cysteine through the conserved F or W. D genes are given only for firm matches. Expanded clones are given a class, and other clones once, few, many or no size at all.

>-|TRBV15|TRBD1|TRBJ1-5
CATSRDFETGGQPQHF
TGTGCCACCAGCAGAGATTTTGAAACAGGGGGTCAGCCCCAGCATTTT
>-|TRBV5-6|-|TRBJ2-2
CASSLFFGGGGELFF
TGTGCCAGCAGCTTGTTCTTCGGGGGAGGCGGGGAGCTGTTTTTT
>-|TRBV5-1|TRBD1|TRBJ2-5
CASSYDGQGAETQYF
TGCGCCAGCAGCTATGACGGACAGGGGGCAGAGACCCAGTACTTC
>few|TRBV9|TRBD1|TRBJ2-4
CASSPRAGQGQNIQYF
TGTGCCAGCAGCCCCCGTGCGGGACAGGGACAAAACATTCAGTACTTC
>-|TRBV19|-|TRBJ1-5
CASSTRGSHQPQHF
TGTGCCAGTAGTACAAGGGGTAGTCATCAGCCCCAGCATTTT
>-|TRBV6-6|-|TRBJ2-5
CASTQAFRGETQYF
TGTGCCAGCACCCAGGCGTTTCGGGGTGAGACCCAGTACTTC
>-|TRBV4-2|-|TRBJ2-4
CASSQGGGLTGPIQYF
TGTGCCAGCAGCCAAGGGGGCGGATTGACAGGACCAATTCAGTACTTC
>-|TRBV9|-|TRBJ2-3
CASSVGTVLTDTQYF
TGTGCCAGCAGCGTAGGGACAGTCCTCACAGATACGCAGTATTTT
>-|TRBV12-3/TRBV12-4|-|TRBJ2-5
CASSGTGETQYF
TGTGCCAGCAGTGGCACAGGGGAGACCCAGTACTTC
>-|TRBV5-1|TRBD1|TRBJ1-1
CASSLEIQGARRNTEAFF
TGCGCCAGCAGCTTGGAAATACAGGGGGCGCGTAGGAACACTGAAGCTTTCTTT
>-|TRBV13|-|TRBJ2-7
CASSPPSADEQYF
TGTGCCAGCAGCCCTCCAAGTGCGGACGAGCAGTACTTC
>once|TRBV5-1|TRBD1|TRBJ1-2
CASSLGAGGASGYTF
TGCGCCAGCAGCTTGGGGGCAGGGGGCGCGTCAGGCTACACCTTC
>-|TRBV11-1|-|TRBJ2-3
CASSLWGHTDTQYF
TGTGCCAGCAGCTTATGGGGGCACACAGATACGCAGTATTTT
>-|TRBV6-5|-|TRBJ1-2
CASSYSASNYGYTF
TGTGCCAGCAGTTACTCGGCCTCTAACTATGGCTACACCTTC
>few|TRBV18|-|TRBJ1-2
CASSPQKGANYGYTF
TGTGCCAGCTCACCACAAAAGGGGGCTAACTATGGCTACACCTTC
>-|TRBV4-2|-|TRBJ2-1
CASSPGIPPGEQFF
TGTGCCAGCAGCCCCGGGATCCCCCCCGGGGAGCAGTTCTTC
>-|TRBV5-4|-|TRBJ2-5
CASSLAAGYQVTQYF
TGTGCCAGCAGCTTGGCCGCGGGCTACCAAGTGACCCAGTACTTC
>-|TRBV12-5|TRBD2|TRBJ2-7
CASGRLAGDYEQYF
TGTGCTAGTGGAAGACTAGCGGGGGACTACGAGCAGTACTTC
>-|TRBV7-9|TRBD2|TRBJ2-4
CASSFGGVGNIQYF
TGTGCCAGCAGCTTTGGGGGGGTCGGAAACATTCAGTACTTC
>-|TRBV5-5|TRBD1|TRBJ2-5
CASSQTPGGGETQYF
TGTGCCAGCAGCCAGACCCCAGGGGGCGGGGAGACCCAGTACTTC
>-|TRBV18|TRBD1|TRBJ1-6
CASSQSTGGWDSPLHF
TGTGCCAGCTCACAATCGACAGGGGGCTGGGATTCACCCCTCCACTTT
>-|TRBV6-6|-|TRBJ1-4
CASSYARGNEKLFF
TGTGCCAGCAGTTACGCCAGGGGTAATGAAAAACTGTTTTTT
>-|TRBV5-6|TRBD2|TRBJ2-5
CASSFERGGVETQYF
TGTGCCAGCAGCTTCGAGCGGGGGGGCGTAGAGACCCAGTACTTC